This TCR beta chain was recovered during a study of T cell changes during pregnancy in multiple sclerosis. This clone was detected once. This CDR3 region has 14 residues. Trimming shortened V by 1 base and J by 0 bases, and 7 bases separated the two germline ends. Per the germline V gene, CDR1 is MNHEY and CDR2 is SVGAGI. TCRdb keeps only in-frame clones here, not all; method: immunoSEQ multiplex PCR. Of 40,000 or so clones in the sample, around 90% were seen once. The receptor was isolated from a female donor with multiple sclerosis, enrolled in a pregnancy study. The sequences come from peripheral blood, collected before pregnancy. The genes are TRBV6-5 and TRBJ2-7; D gene ambiguous. The CDR3 DNA is TGTGCCAGCAGTTACTTCGAGAGCTCCTACGAGCAGTACTTC. Translated: CASSYFESSYEQYF.